These T cell receptor beta chains were read from a single sample in a study of CD8 T cells in ankylosing spondylitis. TCRdb reanalysed the 5' RACE reads using MiXCR and keeps one entry per CDR3 protein. The data show over 200,000 distinct CDR3 sequences, approximately 20% seen once. Material: blood, either unsorted or a sorted T cell fraction (not recorded which). The receptor set was obtained from a male donor with ankylosing spondylitis. Each CDR3 is given with its conserved first and last residue. Fields, in order: V gene, clone size, D gene, J gene, CDR3 DNA, CDR3 protein. A D gene is named only where the DNA matches it firmly. Expanded clones get a size class; other rows say once, few or many, or leave the size out.

v_gene: TRBV5-1
abundance: NA
d_gene: NA
j_gene: TRBJ2-7
CDR3nt: TGCGCCAGCAGCTACGGGACACTTTACGAGCAGTACTTC
CDR3aa: CASSYGTLYEQYF

v_gene: TRBV20-1
abundance: NA
d_gene: NA
j_gene: TRBJ1-1
CDR3nt: TGCAGTGCTCCGCGACAGGTGATCATGAACACTGAAGCTTTCTTT
CDR3aa: CSAPRQVIMNTEAFF

v_gene: TRBV27
abundance: NA
d_gene: TRBD2
j_gene: TRBJ2-2
CDR3nt: TGTGCCAGCAGTTTATCGATGTCCTGGTCGGGGACTAGCGGGATTCGGGGGACCGGGGAGCTGTTTTTT
CDR3aa: CASSLSMSWSGTSGIRGTGELFF

v_gene: TRBV20-1
abundance: few
d_gene: TRBD2
j_gene: TRBJ2-3
CDR3nt: TGCAGTGCTAGAGACTCTTTAGCGGGGAGAAGCACAGATACGCAGTATTTT
CDR3aa: CSARDSLAGRSTDTQYF

v_gene: TRBV5-4
abundance: few
d_gene: TRBD2
j_gene: TRBJ2-7
CDR3nt: TGTGCCAGCAGCTTGGGGGGTTGGCGGGAGACCTCCTACGAGCAGTACTTC
CDR3aa: CASSLGGWRETSYEQYF

v_gene: TRBV28
abundance: NA
d_gene: NA
j_gene: TRBJ2-7
CDR3nt: TGTGCCAGCAGTCGGGACTTCTCCTACGAGCAGTACTTC
CDR3aa: CASSRDFSYEQYF

v_gene: TRBV4-3
abundance: NA
d_gene: NA
j_gene: TRBJ1-1
CDR3nt: TGCGCCAGCAGCCAAGGGACAGCTTTGAACACTGAAGCTTTCTTT
CDR3aa: CASSQGTALNTEAFF

v_gene: TRBV4-3
abundance: few
d_gene: TRBD2
j_gene: TRBJ2-2
CDR3nt: TGCGCCAGCAGCCAAGATCTCCCAACCGGGAGGAGGACCGGGGAGCTGTTTTTT
CDR3aa: CASSQDLPTGRRTGELFF

v_gene: TRBV20-1
abundance: few
d_gene: TRBD1
j_gene: TRBJ2-7
CDR3nt: TGCAGTGCTTCAGGACAGGGCTACGAGCAGTACTTC
CDR3aa: CSASGQGYEQYF

v_gene: TRBV27
abundance: many
d_gene: TRBD1
j_gene: TRBJ1-1
CDR3nt: TGTGCCAGCAAAAGGGGGACAGGGGGCTTTGAAGCTTTCTTT
CDR3aa: CASKRGTGGFEAFF

v_gene: TRBV7-6
abundance: few
d_gene: TRBD2
j_gene: TRBJ2-3
CDR3nt: TGTGCCAGCAGCCCTAGTTTGGCGGGAGAAACAGATACGCAGTATTTT
CDR3aa: CASSPSLAGETDTQYF

v_gene: TRBV7-9
abundance: many
d_gene: TRBD2
j_gene: TRBJ2-5
CDR3nt: TGTGCCAGCAGTGGGACTAGCGGGGAAAAAGAGACCCAGTACTTC
CDR3aa: CASSGTSGEKETQYF

v_gene: TRBV27
abundance: NA
d_gene: NA
j_gene: TRBJ2-6
CDR3nt: TGTGCCAGCAGTTTTATCCCTGGGGCCAACGTCCTGACTTTC
CDR3aa: CASSFIPGANVLTF

v_gene: TRBV10-2
abundance: few
d_gene: TRBD2
j_gene: TRBJ2-7
CDR3nt: TGCGCCAGCATCGCGGGGGGATCCTCCTACGAGCAGTACTTC
CDR3aa: CASIAGGSSYEQYF

v_gene: TRBV19
abundance: NA
d_gene: TRBD1
j_gene: TRBJ1-1
CDR3nt: TGTGCCAGTAGTACACACAGGGGACCGAACACTGAAGCTTTCTTT
CDR3aa: CASSTHRGPNTEAFF

v_gene: TRBV6-1
abundance: few
d_gene: NA
j_gene: TRBJ2-2
CDR3nt: TGTGCCAGCAGCCAACCCTTTGCGTCAGGCGTAACCGGGGAGCTGTTTTTT
CDR3aa: CASSQPFASGVTGELFF

v_gene: TRBV7-8
abundance: few
d_gene: TRBD1
j_gene: TRBJ2-7
CDR3nt: TGTGCCAGCAGCTTGATCTTTGGACAGGGGGAGGGCGAGCAGTACTTC
CDR3aa: CASSLIFGQGEGEQYF

v_gene: TRBV7-8
abundance: NA
d_gene: NA
j_gene: TRBJ1-5
CDR3nt: TGTGCCAGCAGCGAATATAATCAGCCCCAGCATTTT
CDR3aa: CASSEYNQPQHF

v_gene: TRBV27
abundance: few
d_gene: TRBD1
j_gene: TRBJ1-5
CDR3nt: TGTGCCAGCAGCAACAGGGGGGACAATCAGCCCCAGCATTTT
CDR3aa: CASSNRGDNQPQHF

v_gene: TRBV19
abundance: many
d_gene: NA
j_gene: TRBJ1-2
CDR3nt: TGTGCCAGTAGTGACAGTTTTAATGGCTACACCTTC
CDR3aa: CASSDSFNGYTF

v_gene: TRBV5-1
abundance: NA
d_gene: NA
j_gene: TRBJ1-1
CDR3nt: TGCGCCAGCAGCTTAGGCAGGGAGGGGAACACTGAAGCTTTCTTT
CDR3aa: CASSLGREGNTEAFF

v_gene: TRBV11-1
abundance: many
d_gene: NA
j_gene: TRBJ2-3
CDR3nt: TGTGCCAGCAGCTTAACGGTTCGCACAGATACGCAGTATTTT
CDR3aa: CASSLTVRTDTQYF

v_gene: TRBV12-3/TRBV12-4
abundance: NA
d_gene: TRBD2
j_gene: TRBJ2-1
CDR3nt: TGTGCCAGCAGTTTACTGGGGCTAGCGGGAGGAAGTGAGCAGTTCTTC
CDR3aa: CASSLLGLAGGSEQFF

v_gene: TRBV20-1
abundance: NA
d_gene: TRBD2
j_gene: TRBJ2-1
CDR3nt: TGCAGTGCTGGGGCACCGACTAGCGGGGGGTACTGGTGGTTCTTC
CDR3aa: CSAGAPTSGGYWWFF

v_gene: TRBV19
abundance: once
d_gene: NA
j_gene: TRBJ2-1
CDR3nt: TGTGCCAGTAGCCAAGGTTTTGGGGGGACTGAGCAGTTCTTC
CDR3aa: CASSQGFGGTEQFF

v_gene: TRBV12-3/TRBV12-4
abundance: many
d_gene: TRBD1
j_gene: TRBJ1-2
CDR3nt: TGTGCCAGCAGTATGACAGGGGGTTTTGATGGCTACACCTTC
CDR3aa: CASSMTGGFDGYTF